Described below is a single TCR beta chain sequence and its context. Its antigen is currently unknown. These data belong to a study of cytomegalovirus exposure and HLA in healthy donors. Study-level results: In vitro testing confirmed a few CMV-associated chains as specific for CMV antigens. Across donors, most TCRs were seen rarely, yet some public ones were widespread. The study flagged some 180 TCR beta chains as cytomegalovirus-associated.

The assay was immunoSEQ multiplex PCR, and TCRdb's table has in-frame clones only and misses some. This sample yields under 80,000 clones, of which approximately 94% are seen a single time; about 3.3% belongs to the top ten. V was pared by 0 bases and J by 2 bases, with 10 bases between. The CDR3 runs to 15 residues. Germline-derived CDR1 and CDR2 are SGHVS and FNYEAQ. The donors were part of the validation cohort of more than 90 subjects. That cohort was separate from the first cohort, which comprised 666 subjects. V is TRBV7-6 and J is TRBJ2-5, with D perhaps TRBD2 (7 bases). Sequenced input: PBMCs. This receptor was obtained from a woman aged 18-35 years in good health and CMV-seropositive. In DNA, the CDR3 is TGTGCCAGCAGCTTAGCGGCGGGGGCACAAGAGACCCAGTACTTC. Translation gives CASSLAAGAQETQYF.